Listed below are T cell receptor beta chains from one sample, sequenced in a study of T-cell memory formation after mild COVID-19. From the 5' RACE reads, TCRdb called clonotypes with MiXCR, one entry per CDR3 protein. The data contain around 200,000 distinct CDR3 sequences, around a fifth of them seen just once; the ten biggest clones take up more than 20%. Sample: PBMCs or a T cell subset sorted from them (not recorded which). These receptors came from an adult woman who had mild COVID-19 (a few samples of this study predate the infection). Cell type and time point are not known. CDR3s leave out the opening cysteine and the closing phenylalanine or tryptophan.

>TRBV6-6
ASSYFVRDRAYNEQF
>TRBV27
ASSSRTGLFSIKPQH
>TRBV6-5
ASSYSAGTSYEQY
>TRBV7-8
ASSLGGAFEQY
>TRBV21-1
ASSPCRGTTSSLDYEQY
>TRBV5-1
ASSSDTQDMWTQY
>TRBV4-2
ASSQDQRGGPQPQH
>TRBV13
ASSSGIGEGYT
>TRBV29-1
SVVTVGGGNTIY
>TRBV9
ASSVELAGGTDTQY
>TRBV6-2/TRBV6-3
ASSGTQSSYEQY
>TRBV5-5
ASSLAPEWRGMSYNEQF
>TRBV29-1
SVGLAGTYEQY
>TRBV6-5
ASSYRRAGGELF
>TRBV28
ASSYFYRENTEAF
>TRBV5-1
ASSLDAVPGDYGYT
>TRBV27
ASSSTAGGLASGTGELF
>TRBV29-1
SAFGLAGGEGAKNIQY
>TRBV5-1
ASSLVGVMRGNTEAF
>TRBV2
ASSDQGAGELF
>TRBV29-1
SVLGRSYEQY
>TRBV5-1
ASSSPAGRTSTDTQY
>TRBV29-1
SVEDLGLAADTQY
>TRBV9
ASSVAQGYEQY
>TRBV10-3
AIRPDSEETQY
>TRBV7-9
ASSSSGRTYEQY
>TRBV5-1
ASTSLAGDLDTQY
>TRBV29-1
SVAGTSGSSYNEQF
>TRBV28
ASSLAGGPREQY
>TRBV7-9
ASSLGIGHNTEAF
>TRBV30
AWSGLGTYEQY
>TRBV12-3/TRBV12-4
ASSLEARGGETQY
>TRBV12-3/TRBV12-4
ASSSRTGDQPQH
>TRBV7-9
ASSRRDHTEAF
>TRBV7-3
ASSFDGDTQY
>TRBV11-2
ASRRLEGGADTQY
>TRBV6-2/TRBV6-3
ASSYSQSTGELF
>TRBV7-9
ASSDSLSPEQF
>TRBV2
ASSDPRAEPPYEQY
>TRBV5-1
ASSPESQGAPQETQY
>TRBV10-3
AISEGTSGRGDTQY
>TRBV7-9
ASRYGTALSYEQY
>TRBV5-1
ASSLVTGRNTEAF
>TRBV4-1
ASSQDPGASYEQY
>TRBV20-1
SADDRAGGTYEQY